The 26 T cell receptor beta chains presented below share a single source sample, sequenced in a study of PD-1 blockade in mismatch repair-deficient tumors. Only in-frame clones appear in the TCRdb table, and some are missing; sequencing was by immunoSEQ multiplex PCR. The sample records approximately 100,000 clones, approximately 83% being singletons. The specimen comprised peripheral blood, sampled about 36 weeks after starting pembrolizumab. Receptors were obtained from an adult with mismatch repair-deficient cancer.

This clone was detected only once. The V and J genes are TRBV5-4 and TRBJ2-7, with TRBD2 matching 10 bases. The V segment lost 1 base and the J segment 6 bases; nucleotides outside the gene matches: 10. Germline V gene data show CDR1 as SGHNT and CDR2 as YYREEE (reference sequence). The CDR3 extends over 16 amino acids. The CDR3 protein is CASSLISGLAGAEQYF. The CDR3 bases are TGTGCCAGCAGCTTGATCTCTGGGCTAGCGGGAGCCGAGCAGTACTTC.

The rearrangement joins TRBV5-1 to TRBJ2-2; a weak D match, TRBD2 (6 bases). The V and J ends lost 1 base and 7 bases respectively, with 11 bases between them. Germline V gene data show CDR1 as SGHRS and CDR2 as YFSETQ. The CDR3 has 14 residues. The CDR3 spells CASSLQTSSGELFF. CDR3 sequence (DNA): TGCGCCAGCAGCTTGCAAACTAGCAGCGGGGAGCTGTTTTTT.

The genes are TRBV6-5 and TRBJ2-1, with 8 bases matching TRBD1. The CDR3 loop spans 15 amino acids. The V gene's germline CDR1 is MNHEY and CDR2 SVGAGI. Trimming cost V 6 bases and J 4 bases; bases outside gene matches: 8. The CDR3 nucleotides are TGTGCCAGCAGAACCACAGGGGGTGGTTACAATGAGCAGTTCTTC. Its protein is CASRTTGGGYNEQFF.

This chain uses TRBV2 with TRBJ2-7, with a weak D call TRBD2 (6 bases). This CDR3 spans 14 amino acids. V shed 4 bases and J shed 0 bases, with 10 bases lying between them. The germline CDR1 and CDR2 sequences are SNHLY and FYNNEI. CDR3 DNA sequence: TGTGCCAGCAGTGTTTACGGGAGCTCCTACGAGCAGTACTTC. It encodes CASSVYGSSYEQYF.

The chain carries TRBV25-1 and TRBJ2-1, with 8 bases aligning to TRBD2. Trimming cost V 5 bases and J 2 bases; bases outside gene matches: 5. Germline V gene data show CDR1 as MGHDK and CDR2 as SYGVNS. This CDR3 contains 15 residues. CDR3 sequence: CASSILAGPYNEQFF. CDR3 DNA sequence: TGTGCCAGCAGTATTTTAGCGGGGCCCTACAATGAGCAGTTCTTC.

The DNA for the CDR3 is TGTGCCTGGAGTGTACCAGCGGGAATGGGATACGAGCAGTACTTC. Protein product: CAWSVPAGMGYEQYF. The V and J genes are TRBV30 and TRBJ2-7, with 7 bases that match TRBD2. Germline loops: CDR1 GTSNPN, CDR2 SVGIG (reference sequence). After removal of 0 bases from V and 4 bases from J, the junction contained 9 bases not matched to a gene. The CDR3 spans 15 residues.

The gene calls are TRBV29-1 and TRBJ2-3, with D perhaps TRBD2 (5 bases). Germline lookup yields CDR1 SQVTM and CDR2 ANQGSEA. V dropped 8 bases and J dropped 2 bases, with 14 bases sitting between them. CDR3 length equals 13 residues. As DNA, the CDR3 is TGCAGCACGGCTAGCCGACCCACAGATACGCAGTATTTT. Its translation is CSTASRPTDTQYF.

J is TRBJ2-7 and V is TRBV27; the D gene is possibly TRBD1 (7 bases). Trimming cost V 4 bases and J 3 bases, with 13 bases left between them. Germline-derived CDR1 and CDR2 are MNHEY and SMNVEV (reference sequence). CDR3 length: 14 amino acids. The CDR3 region is CASSSGAGGYEQYF. The CDR3 nucleotides read TGTGCCAGCAGTTCGGGGGCAGGGGGCTACGAGCAGTACTTC.

The chain combines TRBV5-4 with TRBJ2-3, with D possibly being TRBD2 (5 bases). V was trimmed by 3 bases and J by 3 bases, leaving 11 bases between them. The germline gives CDR1 SGHNT, CDR2 YYREEE (reference sequence). CDR3 length equals 14 residues. The CDR3 DNA sequence: TGTGCCAGCAGCTCCCGAGCGGCTACAGATACGCAGTATTTT. The encoded protein is CASSSRAATDTQYF.

The rearrangement links TRBV30 to TRBJ1-1; weak D call: TRBD1 (6 bases). V lost 1 base to trimming and J lost 0 bases, with 15 bases between them. The CDR3 is made up of 16 amino acids. CDR1 GTSNPN and CDR2 SVGIG come from the germline V gene (reference sequence). The CDR3 protein is CAWSAPRQAMNTEAFF. Written as DNA, the CDR3 is TGTGCCTGGAGTGCCCCGAGACAGGCTATGAACACTGAAGCTTTCTTT. The whole variable domain, filled in from reference TRBV30 and TRBJ1-1, reads SQTIHQWPATLVQPVGSPLSLECTVEGTSNPNLYWYRQAAGRGLQLLFYSVGIGQISSEVPQNLSASRPQDRQFILSSKKLLLSDSGFYLCAWSAPRQAMNTEAFFGQGTRLTVV.

On this clone itself: Other nucleotide sequences in the sample specify the same CDR3. The chain joins TRBV7-9 to TRBJ2-1, with D perhaps matching TRBD2 (6 bases). Germline CDR1 reads SEHNR; CDR2 reads FQNEAQ (reference sequence). Trimming took off 2 bases at V and 4 bases at J, with 9 bases between the two ends. There are 14 residues in the CDR3. The CDR3, as DNA: TGTGCCAGCAGCTTATCTAGCGCTTACAATGAGCAGTTCTTC. This sequence encodes CASSLSSAYNEQFF.

The V gene is TRBV9, the J gene TRBJ1-5, with D perhaps TRBD1 (5 bases). The CDR3 has 15 residues. Germline-derived CDR1 and CDR2 are SGDLS and YYNGEE. The germline V and J ends were trimmed by 0 bases and 0 bases, with 7 bases remaining between them. The CDR3 reads CASSVDGGSNQPQHF. Here the CDR3 DNA reads TGTGCCAGCAGCGTAGATGGGGGTAGCAATCAGCCCCAGCATTTT.

The J gene is TRBJ2-7, the V gene TRBV11-3; the D call may be TRBD1 or TRBD2 (5 bases each). V shed 3 bases and J shed 0 bases, with 6 bases lying between them. Germline V gives CDR1 SGHNT, CDR2 YENEEA. The CDR3 is 13 residues long. The CDR3 DNA follows: TGTGCCAGCAGCTTTGGGGGCTCCTACGAGCAGTACTTC. Its protein product is CASSFGGSYEQYF.

The chain employs TRBV2 and TRBJ1-1; D is ambiguous. V gave up 5 bases and J gave up 4 bases, with 14 bases separating them. Germline CDR1 and CDR2: SNHLY and FYNNEI. The CDR3 loop spans 14 amino acids. CDR3 sequence (DNA): TGTGCCAGCAGTTTAGGGAGTGCGGGCACTGAAGCTTTCTTT. As protein: CASSLGSAGTEAFF.

The chain combines TRBV6-5 with TRBJ1-5; weak D call: TRBD1 (5 bases). V shed 5 bases and J shed 6 bases, with 11 bases lying between them. Germline-derived CDR1 and CDR2 are MNHEY and SVGAGI. This CDR3 is 13 amino acids long. The CDR3 loop reads CASSRGERQPQHF. CDR3 DNA: TGTGCCAGCAGTAGGGGAGAGCGTCAGCCCCAGCATTTT.

This chain joins TRBV5-4 and TRBJ1-2; D ambiguous. CDR3 length equals 13 residues. Trimming took 2 bases from V and 5 from J, leaving 10 bases between them. In germline, CDR1 is SGHNT, CDR2 YYREEE (reference sequence). CDR3 bases: TGTGCCAGCAGCTTAGTCAGCAAGTATGGCTACACCTTC. Residues: CASSLVSKYGYTF. The complete variable domain, with remaining parts taken from reference TRBV5-4 and TRBJ1-2, reads ETGVTQSPTHLIKTRGQQVTLRCSSQSGHNTVSWYQQALGQGPQFIFQYYREEENGRGNFPPRFSGLQFPNYSSELNVNALELDDSALYLCASSLVSKYGYTFGSGTRLTVV.

Of note for this clone: The junction does not match germline at one end; this may be a read error. This sequence joins TRBV5-4 and TRBJ2-3; tentatively, D is TRBD1 (7 bases). The length of the CDR3 is 13 residues. Germline CDR1 SGHNT, CDR2 YYREEE (reference sequence). CDR3 in amino acids: CASSLTGEDTPSW. The CDR3 nucleotides are TGTGCCAGCAGCTTGACAGGGGAGGACACTCCGTCTTGG.

This sequence joins TRBV6-1 and TRBJ2-1; TRBD1 matches at 8 bases. The CDR3 runs to 15 residues. After removal of 5 bases from V and 6 bases from J, the junction contained 9 bases not matched to a gene. Germline CDR1 reads MNHNS; CDR2 reads SASEGT. CDR3 sequence reads: CASSTTGGRVNEQFF. The CDR3 coding sequence is TGTGCCAGCAGTACCACAGGGGGACGGGTCAATGAGCAGTTCTTC.

The sample holds one count of this clone. The J gene is TRBJ2-1, the V gene TRBV6-5; D unclear. This CDR3 comprises 14 residues. The V end was cut by 5 bases, the J end by 1 base, with 9 bases between. The germline CDR1 and CDR2 sequences are MNHEY and SVGAGI. The CDR3 sequence: CASSELVSYNEQFF. The DNA of the CDR3 is TGTGCCAGCAGTGAATTAGTATCCTACAATGAGCAGTTCTTC.

The V and J genes are TRBV2 and TRBJ2-3; D gene uncertain. Germline values: CDR1 SNHLY, CDR2 FYNNEI. The CDR3 extends over 13 amino acids. The V end was cut by 3 bases, the J end by 6 bases, with 10 bases between. The CDR3 is CASSDPLVDTQYF. The CDR3 nucleotides are TGTGCCAGCAGTGACCCTTTAGTGGATACGCAGTATTTT.

This rearrangement joins TRBV14 to TRBJ1-1, with D perhaps matching TRBD1 (6 bases). The V and J ends lost 1 base and 1 base respectively, with 16 bases between them. Germline loops: CDR1 SGHDN, CDR2 FVKESK. CDR3 size: 17 residues. The CDR3 sequence: CASSQGSGGLWNTEAFF. For the CDR3, the DNA is TGTGCCAGCAGCCAAGGGTCCGGGGGCTTGTGGAACACTGAAGCTTTCTTT.

J is TRBJ2-1 and V is TRBV27; D is unresolved. Germline V gene lookup returns CDR1 MNHEY and CDR2 SMNVEV (reference sequence). V lost 4 bases to trimming and J lost 13 bases, with 17 bases between them. This CDR3 has 13 amino acids. CDR3 nucleotides: TGTGCCAGCAGTTCCTTAGTGGGCTCTAGACAGTTCTTC. Its translation is CASSSLVGSRQFF.

This rearrangement joins TRBV7-9 to TRBJ2-4, with 9 positions matching TRBD2. The V and J ends lost 1 base and 1 base, in that order; junction bases with no gene match: 8. This CDR3 region has 18 residues. Germline loops: CDR1 SEHNR, CDR2 FQNEAQ (reference sequence). The CDR3 DNA follows: TGTGCCAGCAGCTTAGAAAAGACTAGCGGTGAGGCCAAAAACATTCAGTACTTC. Its protein is CASSLEKTSGEAKNIQYF.

This clone has a single count. V and J are TRBV7-9 and TRBJ2-7; D remains ambiguous. CDR1 is SEHNR and CDR2 is FQNEAQ in the germline V gene (reference sequence). The CDR3 consists of 11 residues. V lost 9 bases and J 6 bases, leaving 12 bases between the germline ends. Here the CDR3 reads CASGKGGEQYF. The CDR3 DNA reads TGTGCCAGTGGGAAAGGTGGCGAGCAGTACTTC.

V is TRBV9 and J is TRBJ2-2, with 7 bases aligning to TRBD2. The V gene's germline CDR1 is SGDLS and CDR2 YYNGEE. CDR3 length: 15 amino acids. The V gene end was trimmed by 3 bases and the J gene end by 2 bases; junction bases not matched to a gene: 4. CDR3 in amino acids: CASSETSSNTGELFF. The CDR3, as DNA: TGTGCCAGCAGCGAGACTAGCAGCAACACCGGGGAGCTGTTTTTT. The variable domain in full, completed from reference TRBV9 and TRBJ2-2, reads DSGVTQTPKHLITATGQRVTLRCSPRSGDLSVYWYQQSLDQGLQFLIQYYNGEERAKGNILERFSAQQFPDLHSELNLSSLELGDSALYFCASSETSSNTGELFFGEGSRLTVL.

This chain connects TRBV29-1 to TRBJ1-1; D remains ambiguous. Looked up from germline, CDR1 is SQVTM and CDR2 is ANQGSEA. There are 12 residues in the CDR3. Between the trimmed V and J ends, which lost 7 bases and 3 bases, there was a span of 12 bases. This chain's CDR3 is CSAKTGHTEAFF. The DNA for the CDR3 is TGCAGCGCTAAGACGGGTCACACTGAAGCTTTCTTT.